This T cell receptor (beta chain) was observed in a study of blood T cell repertoires in COVID-19. The wider study: PBMCs, B-cell-depleted T cells, or T cells provided the cDNA or gDNA that made up the material.

TCRdb's copy holds only in-frame clones and misses some; the assay was immunoSEQ multiplex PCR. The sample includes fewer than 300,000 clones, about four fifths of them seen just once. V shed 6 bases and J shed 1 base, with 15 bases lying between them. The CDR3 contains 15 residues. CDR1 is MDHEN, CDR2 SYDVKM, per germline. This receptor was identified in a woman aged 18-29 years with acute or convalescent COVID-19. Sequencing input: peripheral blood. V gene TRBV28 combines with J gene TRBJ1-1; possibly TRBD1 for D (5 bases). CDR3 DNA: TGTGCCAGCAGCCCCTGGGGCAGTCAGAACACTGAAGCTTTCTTT. This gives the protein CASSPWGSQNTEAFF.